This T cell receptor beta chain was sequenced for a study of T cell responses to AZD1222 COVID-19 vaccine. Note on this clone: Its antigen is undetermined.

Whole-study findings and limits: An increase in Spike-specific TCR breadth and depth was observed after two AZD1222 doses. At baseline, just six AZD1222 recipients tested seropositive. Close to half of all spike-specific TCRs reportedly target regions of the variants that are unmutated. Distributed over spike, vaccine-associated CD4 TCRs predominated at 160-218 and 743-854.

Method: immunoSEQ multiplex PCR; TCRdb's copy keeps in-frame clones and lacks some. Of around 160,000 clones in the sample, 92% were seen once. This CDR3 region has 15 residues. Germline values: CDR1 MNHEY, CDR2 SVGEGT. The trim removed 5 bases at V and 0 bases at J, leaving 3 bases unmatched. The sequencing used peripheral blood, collected 28 days after the second AZD1222 dose. The V gene is TRBV6-2 or TRBV6-3, the J gene TRBJ1-4, with 7 bases lining up with TRBD1. The receptor's source is an adult who received the AZD1222 COVID-19 vaccine. CDR3 in amino acids: CASSLQGSTNEKLFF. DNA for the CDR3: TGTGCCAGCAGTCTACAGGGGTCAACTAATGAAAAACTGTTTTTT.